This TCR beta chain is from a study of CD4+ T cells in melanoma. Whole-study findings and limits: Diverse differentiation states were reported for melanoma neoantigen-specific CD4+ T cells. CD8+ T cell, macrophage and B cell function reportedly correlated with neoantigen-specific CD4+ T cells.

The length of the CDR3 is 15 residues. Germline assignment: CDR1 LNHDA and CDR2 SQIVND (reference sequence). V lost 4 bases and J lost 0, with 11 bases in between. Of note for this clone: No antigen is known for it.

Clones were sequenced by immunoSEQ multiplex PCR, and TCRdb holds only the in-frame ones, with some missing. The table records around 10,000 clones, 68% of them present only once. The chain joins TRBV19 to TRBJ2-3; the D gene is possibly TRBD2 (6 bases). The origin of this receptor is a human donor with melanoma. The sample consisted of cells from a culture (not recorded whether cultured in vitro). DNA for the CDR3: TGTGCCAGTAGTAAGGGACGGGGGAGCACAGATACGCAGTATTTT. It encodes CASSKGRGSTDTQYF.